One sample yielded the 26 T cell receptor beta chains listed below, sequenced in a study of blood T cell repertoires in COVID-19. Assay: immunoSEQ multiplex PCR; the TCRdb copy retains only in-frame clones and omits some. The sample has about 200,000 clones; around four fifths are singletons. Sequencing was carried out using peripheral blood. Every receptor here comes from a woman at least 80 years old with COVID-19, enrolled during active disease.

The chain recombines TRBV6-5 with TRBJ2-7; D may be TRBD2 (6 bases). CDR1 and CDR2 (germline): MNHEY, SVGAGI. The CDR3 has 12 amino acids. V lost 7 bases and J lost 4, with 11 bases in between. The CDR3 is CASKDYIYEQYF. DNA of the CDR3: TGTGCCAGCAAGGACTACATATACGAGCAGTACTTC.

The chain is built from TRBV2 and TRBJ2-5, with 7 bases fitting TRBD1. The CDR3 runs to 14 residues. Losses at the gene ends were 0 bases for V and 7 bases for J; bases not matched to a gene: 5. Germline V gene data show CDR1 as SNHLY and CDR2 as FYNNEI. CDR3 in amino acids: CASSEAPRQGTQYF. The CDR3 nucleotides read TGTGCCAGCAGTGAAGCCCCAAGACAGGGGACCCAGTACTTC.

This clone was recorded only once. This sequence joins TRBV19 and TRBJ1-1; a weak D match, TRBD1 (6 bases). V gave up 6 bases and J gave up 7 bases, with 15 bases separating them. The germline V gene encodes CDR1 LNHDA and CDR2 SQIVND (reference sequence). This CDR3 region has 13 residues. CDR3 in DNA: TGTGCCAGTAGCCCCCTGGGGGGGCATGAAGCTTTCTTT. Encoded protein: CASSPLGGHEAFF.

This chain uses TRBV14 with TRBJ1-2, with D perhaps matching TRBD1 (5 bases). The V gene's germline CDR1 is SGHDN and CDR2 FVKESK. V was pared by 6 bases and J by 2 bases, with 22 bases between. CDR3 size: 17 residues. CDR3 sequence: CASSNRVGQGENYGYTF. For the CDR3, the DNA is TGTGCCAGCAGTAACCGGGTCGGCCAGGGCGAGAACTATGGCTACACCTTC. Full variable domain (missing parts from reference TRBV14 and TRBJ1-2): EAGVTQFPSHSVIEKGQTVTLRCDPISGHDNLYWYRRVMGKEIKFLLHFVKESKQDESGMPNNRFLAERTGGTYSTLKVQPAELEDSGVYFCASSNRVGQGENYGYTFGSGTRLTVV.

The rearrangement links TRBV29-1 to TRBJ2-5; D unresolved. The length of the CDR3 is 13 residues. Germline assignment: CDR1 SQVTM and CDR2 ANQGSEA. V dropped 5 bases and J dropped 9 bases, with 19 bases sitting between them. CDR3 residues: CSVRSRSPEAQYF. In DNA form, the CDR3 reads TGCAGCGTTCGGTCGAGGTCCCCTGAGGCCCAGTACTTC.

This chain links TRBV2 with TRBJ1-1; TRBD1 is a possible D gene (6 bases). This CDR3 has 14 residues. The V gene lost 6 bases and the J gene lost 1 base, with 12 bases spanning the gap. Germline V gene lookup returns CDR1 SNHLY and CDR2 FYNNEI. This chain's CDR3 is CASSPDSSNTEAFF. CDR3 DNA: TGTGCCAGCAGCCCGGACAGTTCGAACACTGAAGCTTTCTTT. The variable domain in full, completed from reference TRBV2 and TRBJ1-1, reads EPEVTQTPSHQVTQMGQEVILRCVPISNHLYFYWYRQILGQKVEFLVSFYNNEISEKSEIFDDQFSVERPDGSNFTLKIRSTKLEDSAMYFCASSPDSSNTEAFFGQGTRLTVV.

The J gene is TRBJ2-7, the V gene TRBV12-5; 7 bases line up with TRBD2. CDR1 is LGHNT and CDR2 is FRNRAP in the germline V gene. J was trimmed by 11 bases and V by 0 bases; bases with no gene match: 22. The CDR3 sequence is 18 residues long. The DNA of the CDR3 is TGTGCTAGTGGTTTGGTAAATAGGGTCCTAGCGGCCCTACGGAGTGAGTACTTC. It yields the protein CASGLVNRVLAALRSEYF.

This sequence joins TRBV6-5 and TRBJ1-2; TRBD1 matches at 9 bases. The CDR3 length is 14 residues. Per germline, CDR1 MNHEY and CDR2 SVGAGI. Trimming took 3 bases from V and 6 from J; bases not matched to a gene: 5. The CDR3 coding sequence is TGTGCCAGCAGTTATACGGGACAGGGTCATGGCTACACCTTC. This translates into CASSYTGQGHGYTF.

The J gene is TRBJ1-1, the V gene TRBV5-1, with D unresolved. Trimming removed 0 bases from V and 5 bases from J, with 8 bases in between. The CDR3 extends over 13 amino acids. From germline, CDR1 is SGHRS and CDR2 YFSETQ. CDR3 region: CASSLASRTEAFF. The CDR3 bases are TGCGCCAGCAGCTTGGCTAGTCGGACTGAAGCTTTCTTT.

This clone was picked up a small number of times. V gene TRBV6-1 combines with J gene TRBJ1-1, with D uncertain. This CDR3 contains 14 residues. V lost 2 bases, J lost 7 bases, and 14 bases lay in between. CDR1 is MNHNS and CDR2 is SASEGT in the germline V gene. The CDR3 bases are TGTGCCAGCAGTGAATTTTACTGGGCCTATGAAGCTTTCTTT. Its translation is CASSEFYWAYEAFF.

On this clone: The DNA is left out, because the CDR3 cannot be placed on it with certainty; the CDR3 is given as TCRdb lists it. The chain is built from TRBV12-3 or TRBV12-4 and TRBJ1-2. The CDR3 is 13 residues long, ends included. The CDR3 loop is CASSSSSNYGYTF.

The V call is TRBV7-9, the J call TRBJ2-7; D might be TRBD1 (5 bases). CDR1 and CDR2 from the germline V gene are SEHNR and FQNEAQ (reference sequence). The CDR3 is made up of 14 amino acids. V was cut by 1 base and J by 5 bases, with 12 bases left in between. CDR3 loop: CASSLGGPIDEQYF. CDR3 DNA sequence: TGTGCCAGCAGCTTAGGGGGCCCGATCGACGAGCAGTACTTC. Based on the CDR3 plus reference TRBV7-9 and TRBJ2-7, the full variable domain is DTGVSQNPRHKITKRGQNVTFRCDPISEHNRLYWYRQTLGQGPEFLTYFQNEAQLEKSRLLSDRFSAERPKGSFSTLEIQRTEQGDSAMYLCASSLGGPIDEQYFGPGTRLTVT.

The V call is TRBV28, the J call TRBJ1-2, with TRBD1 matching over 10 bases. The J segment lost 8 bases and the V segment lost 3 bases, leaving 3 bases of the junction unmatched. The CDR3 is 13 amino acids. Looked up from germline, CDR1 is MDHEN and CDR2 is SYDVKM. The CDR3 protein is CASSLTGGRGYTF. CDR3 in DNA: TGTGCCAGCAGTTTGACAGGGGGCAGAGGCTACACCTTC.

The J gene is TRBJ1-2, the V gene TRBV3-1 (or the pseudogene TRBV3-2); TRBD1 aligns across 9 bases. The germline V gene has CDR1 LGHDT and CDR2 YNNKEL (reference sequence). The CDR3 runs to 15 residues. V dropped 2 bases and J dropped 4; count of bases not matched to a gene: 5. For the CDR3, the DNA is TGTGCCAGCAGCCAAACCGGGACAGGGACCTATGGCTACACCTTC. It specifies CASSQTGTGTYGYTF.

CDR3 in amino acids: CASSLLAGVSTEAFF. The CDR3 nucleotides read TGTGCCAGCAGCTTATTGGCAGGGGTGAGCACTGAAGCTTTCTTT. The rearrangement uses TRBV7-8 and TRBJ1-1; possible D gene TRBD1, 6 bases. The germline V gene has CDR1 SGHVS and CDR2 FQNEAQ. V gave up 2 bases and J gave up 4 bases, with 14 bases separating them. This CDR3 is built from 15 residues. Full variable domain (outside the CDR3, taken from reference TRBV7-8 and TRBJ1-1): GAGVSQSPRYKVAKRGQDVALRCDPISGHVSLFWYQQALGQGPEFLTYFQNEAQLDKSGLPSDRFFAERPEGSVSTLKIQRTQQEDSAVYLCASSLLAGVSTEAFFGQGTRLTVV.

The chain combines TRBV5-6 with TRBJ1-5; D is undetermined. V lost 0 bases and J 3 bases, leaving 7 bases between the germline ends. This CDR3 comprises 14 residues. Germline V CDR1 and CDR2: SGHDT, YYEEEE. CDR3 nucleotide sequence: TGTGCCAGCAGCTTGGGGGCTCCCAATCAGCCCCAGCATTTT. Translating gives CASSLGAPNQPQHF.

CDR3 region: CASSLGIGVSYEQYF. The CDR3 DNA is TGCGCCAGCAGCTTGGGAATCGGGGTATCCTACGAGCAGTACTTC. V usage is TRBV5-1 and J usage is TRBJ2-7; D may be TRBD2 (5 bases). Germline CDR1 SGHRS, CDR2 YFSETQ. CDR3 length equals 15 residues. Trimming removed 0 bases at V and 1 base at J, with 11 bases between. Variable domain in full (rest from reference TRBV5-1 and TRBJ2-7): KAGVTQTPRYLIKTRGQQVTLSCSPISGHRSVSWYQQTPGQGLQFLFEYFSETQRNKGNFPGRFSGRQFSNSRSEMNVSTLELGDSALYLCASSLGIGVSYEQYFGPGTRLTVT.

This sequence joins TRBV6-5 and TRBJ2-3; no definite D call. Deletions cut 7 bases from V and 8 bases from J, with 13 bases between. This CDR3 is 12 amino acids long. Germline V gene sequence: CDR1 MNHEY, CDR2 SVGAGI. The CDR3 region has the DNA TGTGCCAGCAATACCAGGCCCGTTACGCAGTATTTT. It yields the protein CASNTRPVTQYF.

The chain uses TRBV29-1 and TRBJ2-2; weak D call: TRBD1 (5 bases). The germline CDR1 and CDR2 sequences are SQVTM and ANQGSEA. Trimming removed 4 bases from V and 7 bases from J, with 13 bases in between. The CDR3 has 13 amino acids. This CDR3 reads CSVVGQLYGELFF. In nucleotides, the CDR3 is TGCAGCGTTGTGGGGCAGTTATACGGGGAGCTGTTTTTT.

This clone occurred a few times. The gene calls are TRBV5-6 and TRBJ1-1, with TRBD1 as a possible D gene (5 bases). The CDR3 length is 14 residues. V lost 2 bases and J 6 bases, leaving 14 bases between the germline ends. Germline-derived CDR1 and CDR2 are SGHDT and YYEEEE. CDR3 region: CASSFSSGASEAFF. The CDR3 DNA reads TGTGCCAGCAGCTTCTCGTCTGGGGCCTCTGAAGCTTTCTTT. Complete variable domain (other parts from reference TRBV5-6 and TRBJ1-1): DAGVTQSPTHLIKTRGQQVTLRCSPKSGHDTVSWYQQALGQGPQFIFQYYEEEERQRGNFPDRFSGHQFPNYSSELNVNALLLGDSALYLCASSFSSGASEAFFGQGTRLTVV.

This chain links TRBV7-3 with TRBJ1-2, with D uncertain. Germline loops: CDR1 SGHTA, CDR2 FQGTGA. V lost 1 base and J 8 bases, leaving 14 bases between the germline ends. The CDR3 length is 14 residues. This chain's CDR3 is CASSLNSHGMGYTF. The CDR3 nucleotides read TGTGCCAGCAGCTTAAACAGTCATGGTATGGGCTACACCTTC.

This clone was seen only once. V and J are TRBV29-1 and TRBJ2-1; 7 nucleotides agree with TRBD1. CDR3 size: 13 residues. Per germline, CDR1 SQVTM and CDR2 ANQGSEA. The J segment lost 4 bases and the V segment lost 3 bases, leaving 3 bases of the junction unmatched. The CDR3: CSVDRGQYNEQFF. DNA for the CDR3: TGCAGCGTTGATAGGGGACAGTACAATGAGCAGTTCTTC.

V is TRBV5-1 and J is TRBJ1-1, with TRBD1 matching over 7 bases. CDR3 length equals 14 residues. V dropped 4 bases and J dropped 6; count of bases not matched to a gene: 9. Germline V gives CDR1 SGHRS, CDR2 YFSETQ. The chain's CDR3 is CASSQRQGVAEAFF. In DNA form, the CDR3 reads TGCGCCAGCAGCCAAAGACAGGGTGTGGCTGAAGCTTTCTTT.

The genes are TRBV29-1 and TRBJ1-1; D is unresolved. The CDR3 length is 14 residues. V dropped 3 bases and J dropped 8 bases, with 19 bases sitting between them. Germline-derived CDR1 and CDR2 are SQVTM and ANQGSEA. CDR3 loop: CSVDIAQKRREAFF. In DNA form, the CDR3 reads TGCAGCGTTGACATCGCCCAAAAGCGTAGGGAAGCTTTCTTT.

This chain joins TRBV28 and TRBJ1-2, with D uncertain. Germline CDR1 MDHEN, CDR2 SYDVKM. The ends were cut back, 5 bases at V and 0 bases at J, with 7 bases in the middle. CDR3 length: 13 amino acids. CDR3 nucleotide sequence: TGTGCCAGCAGTCCTCCTGCTAACTATGGCTACACCTTC. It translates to CASSPPANYGYTF.

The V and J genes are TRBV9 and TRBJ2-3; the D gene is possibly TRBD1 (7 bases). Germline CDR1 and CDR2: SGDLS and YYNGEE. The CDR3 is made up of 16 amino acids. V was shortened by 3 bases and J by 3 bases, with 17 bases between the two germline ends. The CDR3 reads CASSEGGGRGTDTQYF. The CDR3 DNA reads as TGTGCCAGCAGCGAAGGAGGGGGCAGAGGAACAGATACGCAGTATTTT. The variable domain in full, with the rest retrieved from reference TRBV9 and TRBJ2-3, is DSGVTQTPKHLITATGQRVTLRCSPRSGDLSVYWYQQSLDQGLQFLIQYYNGEERAKGNILERFSAQQFPDLHSELNLSSLELGDSALYFCASSEGGGRGTDTQYFGPGTRLTVL.